One TCR beta chain is described in this entry. The target antigen is unknown. The record originates from a study of T cells in Graves' hyperthyroidism and ophthalmopathy. RNA transcripts served as the template for amplifying TCR beta CDR3 regions. HTBI primers were employed in a first-round RT-PCR of the TCR CDR3. In TCRdb, the multiplex PCR reads were re-called with MiXCR into one record per CDR3 protein. The profile shows under 650,000 distinct CDR3 sequences, around 15% of them singletons. Study outcomes and limitations: A 13 V-J signature model discriminated ophthalmopathy versus stable hyperthyroidism. A median around 6.4 months before onset, the model predicted ophthalmopathy.

The CDR3 spans 15 residues. Germline lookup yields CDR1 MNHEY and CDR2 SVGEGT. Deletions cut 6 bases from V and 1 base from J, with 12 bases between. The chain has TRBV6-2 or TRBV6-3 and TRBJ2-2, with D possibly matching TRBD2 (6 bases). Sample: blood. The TCR was taken from a woman in her twenties or thirties with Graves' hyperthyroidism. CDR3 nucleotide sequence: TGTGCCAGCAGGCTTTATAGCGGGAACACCGGGGAGCTGTTTTTT. Encoded protein: CASRLYSGNTGELFF.